A single sample gave rise to the 18 T cell receptor beta chains below, sequenced in a study of vaccination effects on CD4 cells after COVID-19 (dated by TCRdb to between 2021 and 2022). These receptors lack a known antigen. Library preparation employed the immunoSEQ multiplex PCR assay. As stored in TCRdb, this immuneACCESS dataset retains in-frame rearrangements with V and J assigned. A fraction of the clones does not appear; measured against another copy, unresolved V genes explain less than half of the discrepancy, and the remainder lacks a known reason. The table for this sample lists some 31,000 clones; 60% to 75% of them were counted only once. The ten largest clones take up around 27% of the sample. The ViraFEST assay stimulated PBMC with viral peptide pools and then used TCR sequencing to identify antigen-specific CD4+ T cell clonotypes by expansion. After 10 to 11 days of culture, CD4+ T cells were isolated with the EasySep CD4+ T cell isolation kit. The absence of prior SARS-CoV-2 infection in healthy vaccine recipients was confirmed by negative nucleocapsid antibodies before and after vaccination.

The sample here was CD4+ T cells from PBMCs cultured with HCoV-OC43 spike peptides, taken before COVID-19 vaccination. In the paper's terms, the cell subset or site label means: HCoV-OC43 spike overlapping peptide pool stimulation. These receptors were obtained from a human donor who received a COVID-19 vaccine.

The genes are TRBV6-1 and TRBJ2-3; D is unclear. The ends were cut back, 1 base at V and 1 base at J, with 12 bases in the middle. CDR3 length equals 16 residues. Germline V gene data show CDR1 as MNHNS and CDR2 as SASEGT. The CDR3 region is CASSEGPLAGTDTQYF. The CDR3, as DNA: TGTGCCAGCAGTGAAGGGCCCCTTGCGGGCACAGATACGCAGTATTTT.

The V and J genes are TRBV27 and TRBJ1-1; D not certain. Trimming cost V 3 bases and J 1 base, with 6 bases left between them. Germline CDR1 MNHEY, CDR2 SMNVEV (reference sequence). CDR3 size: 13 residues. CDR3 sequence reads: CASSFRANTEAFF. The CDR3 DNA is TGTGCCAGCAGTTTTCGGGCGAACACTGAAGCTTTCTTT.

The V and J genes are TRBV7-2 and TRBJ2-1; 7 nucleotides align to TRBD2. This CDR3 has 15 residues. The ends lost 2 bases at V and 2 bases at J; junction bases unmatched: 3. The germline CDR1 and CDR2 sequences are SGHTA and FQGNSA. CDR3 in amino acids: CASSLKRGPYNEQFF. The CDR3 nucleotides read TGTGCCAGCAGCTTAAAGCGGGGCCCCTACAATGAGCAGTTCTTC.

The rearrangement links TRBV10-3 to TRBJ2-5; D may match TRBD1 or TRBD2 (5 bases each). Trimming pared 8 bases from V and 3 bases from J, leaving 13 bases between. In germline, CDR1 is ENHRY, CDR2 SYGVKD. This CDR3 comprises 13 residues. CDR3 nucleotide sequence: TGTGCCATCGGGGGAAATCGGGAAGAGACCCAGTACTTC. The encoded protein is CAIGGNREETQYF.

This clone was picked up one time. This rearrangement joins TRBV6-5 to TRBJ1-2; D is possibly TRBD1 (6 bases). This CDR3 comprises 16 residues. V lost 4 bases, J lost 7 bases, and 22 bases lay in between. Germline lookup yields CDR1 MNHEY and CDR2 SVGAGI. CDR3 DNA: TGTGCCAGCAGTTCCCAGGGGACAATAGGAGCGGCTGGCTACACCTTC. It translates to CASSSQGTIGAAGYTF.

The chain combines TRBV4-3 with TRBJ2-1, with TRBD2 matching 11 bases. The CDR3 has 14 residues. Germline CDR1 LGHNA, CDR2 YSLEER. Trimming at V came to 0 bases and at J to 15 bases, leaving 7 bases not matched to a gene. CDR3 amino acids: CASSQDLPSGGLFF. Written as DNA, the CDR3 is TGCGCCAGCAGCCAAGATCTTCCTAGCGGGGGGTTGTTCTTC.

V gene TRBV5-1 combines with J gene TRBJ1-6; 8 bases are shared with TRBD1. J gave up 10 bases and V 2 bases, and 8 bases lay outside the gene matches. The germline V gene has CDR1 SGHRS and CDR2 YFSETQ. CDR3 size: 15 residues. The CDR3 here is CASSLGTGGDSPLHF. CDR3 coding DNA: TGCGCCAGCAGCTTAGGAACAGGGGGTGACTCACCCCTCCACTTT.

V usage is TRBV3-1 (or the pseudogene TRBV3-2) and J usage is TRBJ2-1, with D possibly matching TRBD2 (5 bases). CDR3 length equals 11 residues. Germline assignment: CDR1 LGHDT and CDR2 YNNKEL (reference sequence). Trimming shortened V by 6 bases and J by 7 bases, and 7 bases separated the two germline ends. For the CDR3, the DNA is TGTGCCAGCAGACGGAGGAATGAGCAGTTCTTC. Amino acids: CASRRRNEQFF.

The chain recombines TRBV6-2 or TRBV6-3 with TRBJ1-2; a possible D gene is TRBD1 (6 bases). The CDR3 runs 15 residues. CDR1 and CDR2 from the germline V gene are MNHEY and SVGEGT. Trimming removed 6 bases from V and 2 bases from J, with 16 bases in between. In DNA form, the CDR3 reads TGTGCCAGCAGACCTATCCCTGACAGGAACTATGGCTACACCTTC. Translated: CASRPIPDRNYGYTF.

The genes are TRBV19 and TRBJ1-1; 8 positions agree with TRBD1. The CDR3 runs to 15 residues. After removal of 2 bases from V and 0 bases from J, the junction contained 2 bases not matched to a gene. CDR1 and CDR2 (germline): LNHDA, SQIVND (reference sequence). CDR3: CASSITGGMNTEAFF. The DNA of the CDR3 is TGTGCCAGTAGTATAACAGGGGGGATGAACACTGAAGCTTTCTTT. The entire variable domain, with the rest obtained from reference TRBV19 and TRBJ1-1, is as follows: DGGITQSPKYLFRKEGQNVTLSCEQNLNHDAMYWYRQDPGQGLRLIYYSQIVNDFQKGDIAEGYSVSREKKESFPLTVTSAQKNPTAFYLCASSITGGMNTEAFFGQGTRLTVV.

The chain couples TRBV5-8 to TRBJ2-1, with D uncertain. The CDR3 is 12 amino acids. CDR1 is SGHTS, CDR2 YDEGEE, per germline. Trimming took 0 bases from V and 10 from J, leaving 8 bases between them. The CDR3 here is CASSLVVGEQFF. DNA of the CDR3: TGTGCCAGCAGCTTGGTTGTCGGGGAGCAGTTCTTC.

The J gene is TRBJ2-7, the V gene TRBV20-1; TRBD2 matches at 8 bases. V shed 3 bases and J 0 bases; nucleotides not matched to a gene: 10. The germline CDR1 and CDR2 sequences are DFQATT and SNEGSKA (reference sequence). The CDR3 is 16 residues long. CDR3 sequence (DNA): TGCAGTGCTAGTCGCCTAGCGGGTGATACCTCCTACGAGCAGTACTTC. This encodes CSASRLAGDTSYEQYF.

This clone appeared a few times. The V and J genes are TRBV9 and TRBJ2-1; 7 positions agree with TRBD2. Germline lookup yields CDR1 SGDLS and CDR2 YYNGEE. After removal of 3 bases from V and 1 base from J, the junction contained 13 bases not matched to a gene. The CDR3 consists of 18 residues. In DNA form, the CDR3 reads TGTGCCAGCAGCGAGGCCCTGGGGCGGGGGTTGTCCTACAATGAGCAGTTCTTC. Protein: CASSEALGRGLSYNEQFF. The full variable domain, rest sourced from reference TRBV9 and TRBJ2-1, is DSGVTQTPKHLITATGQRVTLRCSPRSGDLSVYWYQQSLDQGLQFLIQYYNGEERAKGNILERFSAQQFPDLHSELNLSSLELGDSALYFCASSEALGRGLSYNEQFFGPGTRLTVL.

V is TRBV5-8 and J is TRBJ1-5, with D unclear. This CDR3 is 14 amino acids long. Germline V lookup: CDR1 SGHTS, CDR2 YDEGEE. V dropped 7 bases and J dropped 0 bases, with 11 bases sitting between them. CDR3 sequence: CASPGENSNQPQHF. CDR3 bases: TGTGCCAGCCCTGGGGAGAATAGCAATCAGCCCCAGCATTTT.

The V and J genes are TRBV11-3 and TRBJ2-1; 9 nucleotides align to TRBD2. The CDR3 has 15 residues. Germline values: CDR1 SGHNT, CDR2 YENEEA. The J segment lost 5 bases and the V segment lost 2 bases, leaving 4 bases of the junction unmatched. The CDR3: CASSLLSGGNNEQFF. The CDR3 DNA reads TGTGCCAGCAGCTTACTGAGCGGGGGGAACAATGAGCAGTTCTTC.

This chain joins TRBV3-1 (or the pseudogene TRBV3-2) and TRBJ1-3; D is perhaps TRBD1 (5 bases). Deletions cut 3 bases from V and 0 bases from J, with 15 bases between. Germline V CDR1 and CDR2: LGHDT, YNNKEL (reference sequence). The CDR3 loop spans 17 amino acids. CDR3: CASSQSSGTRSGNTIYF. The DNA of the CDR3 is TGTGCCAGCAGCCAGTCTTCAGGGACCCGCTCTGGAAACACCATATATTTT.

The gene calls are TRBV6-5 and TRBJ1-4, with D tentatively TRBD1 (5 bases). CDR1 and CDR2 from the germline V gene are MNHEY and SVGAGI. The CDR3 length is 15 residues. Between the trimmed V and J ends, which lost 8 bases and 0 bases, there was a span of 13 bases. In DNA, the CDR3 is TGTGCCAGCGCTCCAACAGGTTCAACTAATGAAAAACTGTTTTTT. Its translation: CASAPTGSTNEKLFF.

In its sample, this clone was seen once. The genes are TRBV5-4 and TRBJ2-7, with unresolved D. CDR1 is SGHNT, CDR2 YYREEE, per germline (reference sequence). Trimming shortened V by 3 bases and J by 0 bases, and 7 bases separated the two germline ends. This CDR3 has 13 residues. CDR3 DNA: TGTGCCAGCAGCTACCTAAACTCCTACGAGCAGTACTTC. Protein sequence: CASSYLNSYEQYF. Drawing the rest from reference TRBV5-4 and TRBJ2-7, the complete variable domain is ETGVTQSPTHLIKTRGQQVTLRCSSQSGHNTVSWYQQALGQGPQFIFQYYREEENGRGNFPPRFSGLQFPNYSSELNVNALELDDSALYLCASSYLNSYEQYFGPGTRLTVT.